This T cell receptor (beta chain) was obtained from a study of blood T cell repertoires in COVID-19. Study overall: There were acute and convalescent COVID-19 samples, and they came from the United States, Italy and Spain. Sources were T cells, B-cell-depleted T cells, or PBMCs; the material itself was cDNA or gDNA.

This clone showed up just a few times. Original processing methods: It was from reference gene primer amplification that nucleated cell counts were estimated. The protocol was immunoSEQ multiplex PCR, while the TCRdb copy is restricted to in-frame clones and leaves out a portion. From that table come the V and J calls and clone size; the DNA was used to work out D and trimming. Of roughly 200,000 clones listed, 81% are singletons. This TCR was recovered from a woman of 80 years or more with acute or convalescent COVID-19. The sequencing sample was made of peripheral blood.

The CDR3 DNA follows: TGCAGCGTTGATAGACCGGGAGTCACCTACAATGAGCAGTTCTTC. Amino acid sequence: CSVDRPGVTYNEQFF. The rearrangement links TRBV29-1 to TRBJ2-1; possibly TRBD2 for D (6 bases). In germline, CDR1 is SQVTM, CDR2 ANQGSEA. This CDR3 spans 15 amino acids. V was shortened by 3 bases and J by 2 bases, with 14 bases between the two germline ends.